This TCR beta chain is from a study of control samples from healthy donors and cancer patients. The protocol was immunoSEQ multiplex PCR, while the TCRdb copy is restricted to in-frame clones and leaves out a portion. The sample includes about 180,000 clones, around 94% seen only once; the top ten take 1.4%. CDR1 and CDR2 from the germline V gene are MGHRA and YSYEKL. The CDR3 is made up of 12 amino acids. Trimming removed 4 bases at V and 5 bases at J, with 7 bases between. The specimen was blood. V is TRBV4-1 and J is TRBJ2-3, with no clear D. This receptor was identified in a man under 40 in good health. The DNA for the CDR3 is TGCGCCAGCAGCCTCCCCGGAGATACGCAGTATTTT. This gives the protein CASSLPGDTQYF.